Reported below is one T cell receptor (beta chain). This sample was taken from a study of blood T cell repertoires in COVID-19. Assay: immunoSEQ multiplex PCR; the TCRdb copy retains only in-frame clones and omits some. The sample contains 160,000 or so clones, 78% of which appear only once. This CDR3 has 11 amino acids. CDR1 is LNHDA, CDR2 SQIVND, per germline (reference sequence). Trimming took 7 bases from V and 1 from J, leaving 4 bases between them. The gene calls are TRBV19 and TRBJ1-1; no firm D call. Source material: peripheral blood. The sequence was obtained from a woman over 75 with acute or convalescent COVID-19. Here the CDR3 DNA reads TGTGCCAGTAACTCGAACACTGAAGCTTTCTTT. Residues: CASNSNTEAFF.